Sequencing of this TCR beta chain was carried out in a study of blood T cell repertoires in COVID-19. Whole-study context: Researchers got acute and convalescent COVID-19 samples from the United States, Italy and Spain. PBMCs, B-cell-depleted T cells, or T cells provided the cDNA or gDNA that made up the material.

Germline V CDR1 and CDR2: SNHLY, FYNNEI. The CDR3 covers 14 residues. With V trimmed by 7 bases and J by 7 bases, 7 bases remained unmatched. In the study's own analysis: Amplification of reference gene primers provided the estimated nucleated cell counts. TCRdb keeps only in-frame clones here, not all; method: immunoSEQ multiplex PCR. V and J calls and clone size are those listed in that table; D and trimming were worked out from the DNA. The sample shows 120,000 or so clones, almost 70% of them seen only once. The source is a woman in her sixties or seventies with acute or convalescent COVID-19. The V gene is TRBV2, the J gene TRBJ1-2; 12 bases line up with TRBD1. Sequencing was carried out using peripheral blood. This CDR3 reads CASTGTGGRGGYTF. CDR3 nucleotide sequence: TGTGCCAGCACAGGGACAGGGGGCAGAGGTGGCTACACCTTC.